The 10 T cell receptor beta chains given below trace back to one sample, sequenced in a study of monozygotic twins with inflammatory bowel disease. TCRdb reprocessed the 5' RACE reads and keeps a single row for each CDR3 protein, giving no DNA. The sample totals under 200,000 distinct CDR3 sequences. The sequencing sample was made of blood. These receptors were taken from a human donor with ulcerative colitis or Crohn's disease, or a healthy co-twin of an affected twin (not recorded which).

V and J are TRBV9 and TRBJ2-1; TCRdb calls TRBD1, which cannot be checked without DNA. This CDR3 spans 15 amino acids. The germline CDR1 and CDR2 sequences are SGDLS and YYNGEE. CDR3 loop: CASSKEPGQNNEQFF.

J is TRBJ2-1 and V is TRBV6-5; the D gene TCRdb calls, TRBD1, cannot be checked with no DNA. Germline loops: CDR1 MNHEY, CDR2 SVGAGI. CDR3 length: 17 residues. CDR3: CASSYWSVGGPYNEQFF.

The chain combines TRBV19 with TRBJ1-5; TCRdb's D gene call, TRBD1, goes unchecked for lack of DNA. The CDR3 has 14 amino acids. CDR1 and CDR2 from the germline V gene are LNHDA and SQIVND (reference sequence). CDR3 region: CASQPDRGGQPQHF.

CDR3 sequence: CASSRQQGGAFF. The V gene is TRBV7-2, the J gene TRBJ1-1; the TCRdb D gene call, TRBD1, has no DNA to confirm it. CDR3 length: 12 residues. Germline V gene sequence: CDR1 SGHTA, CDR2 FQGNSA. The full variable domain, completed using reference TRBV7-2 and TRBJ1-1, is GAGVSQSPSNKVTEKGKDVELRCDPISGHTALYWYRQSLGQGLEFLIYFQGNSAPDKSGLPSDRFSAERTGGSVSTLTIQRTQQEDSAVYLCASSRQQGGAFFGQGTRLTVV.

This chain connects TRBV18 to TRBJ2-1. This CDR3 comprises 13 residues. Germline V CDR1 and CDR2: KGHSH, LQKENI. CDR3 sequence: CASSPAIGNEQFF.

The chain links TRBV24-1 to TRBJ2-1; the TCRdb D gene call, TRBD1, has no DNA to confirm it. The CDR3 sequence is 16 residues long. Looked up from germline, CDR1 is KGHDR and CDR2 is SFDVKD. The CDR3 loop reads CATSGQNRDTYNEQFF.

The chain carries TRBV3-1 and TRBJ1-2. Germline V gene lookup returns CDR1 LGHDT and CDR2 YNNKEL (reference sequence). The CDR3 has 15 residues. The CDR3 reads CASSQVLGGPYGYTF.

CDR3: CAISGANQPQHF. The chain couples TRBV10-3 to TRBJ1-5. Germline CDR1 ENHRY, CDR2 SYGVKD. This CDR3 is 12 amino acids long.

The V gene is TRBV20-1, the J gene TRBJ2-3; the D call from TCRdb, TRBD1, cannot be confirmed without DNA. This CDR3 is built from 13 residues. Per germline, CDR1 DFQATT and CDR2 SNEGSKA (reference sequence). This CDR3 reads CSASQGVVDTQYF.

This chain connects TRBV7-9 to TRBJ2-2; there is no DNA to check the TCRdb D call of TRBD1. Germline loops: CDR1 SEHNR, CDR2 FQNEAQ (reference sequence). This CDR3 has 15 amino acids. CDR3 sequence reads: CASSPRQANTGELFF.